A selection of T cell receptor beta chains follows, all from one sample in a study of CD8+ T cells in alopecia areata. Method: immunoSEQ multiplex PCR; TCRdb's copy keeps in-frame clones and lacks some. There are approximately 220,000 clones in the sample; around two fifths occur only once, and 0.48% lies in the top ten. The sample here was CD4+ T cells sorted from blood, taken at approximately week 34, from a patient treated with tofacitinib. The receptors come from a human donor with alopecia areata. CDR3s include the opening cysteine and the closing phenylalanine or tryptophan. The D gene is left open where the match is weak. Clone sizes are given selectively: once, few, many, or a class where the clone is expanded.

TRBV29-1	TRBD1	TRBJ1-1	few	TGCAGCGTGCAAGCCACAGGGGGCCTGGGGGCTTTCTTT	CSVQATGGLGAFF
TRBV7-9	.	TRBJ1-1	.	TGTGCCAGCAGCTTAGAAGGGCAACGATACATGAACACTGAAGCTTTCTTT	CASSLEGQRYMNTEAFF
TRBV7-9	TRBD1	TRBJ1-1	.	TGTGCCAGCAGATGGGGACAGGGGGAGTCTTTCTTT	CASRWGQGESFF
TRBV30	.	TRBJ2-2	.	TGTGCCTGGAGTGTATTAAGCACCGGGGAGCTGTTTTTT	CAWSVLSTGELFF
TRBV29-1	.	TRBJ1-1	.	TGCAGCGTGGGACACGGGGCAGGGAGGACTGAAGCTTTCTTT	CSVGHGAGRTEAFF
TRBV25-1	.	TRBJ1-6	few	TGTGCCAGCAGTGAATATTCGAGGGTTTCACCCCTCCACTTT	CASSEYSRVSPLHF
TRBV30	TRBD1	TRBJ1-1	.	TGTGCCTGGGGAAGACAGGGGAACACTGAAGCTTTCTTT	CAWGRQGNTEAFF
TRBV18	.	TRBJ1-2	.	TGTGCCAGCTCACCACCGGGGAGGGAAAACTATGGCTACACCTTC	CASSPPGRENYGYTF
TRBV7-2	.	TRBJ1-1	.	TGTGCCAGCAGCTTGGATGCCGGGACAACTGAAGCTTTCTTT	CASSLDAGTTEAFF
TRBV30	.	TRBJ2-5	.	TGTGCCTTCGGAGGGGGGGCGCTCCAAGAGACCCAGTACTTC	CAFGGGALQETQYF
TRBV2	TRBD1	TRBJ1-5	.	TGTGCCAGCGGCGGGACAGGGAATCAGCCCCAGCATTTT	CASGGTGNQPQHF
TRBV5-4	.	TRBJ1-1	.	TGTGCCAGCAGCTTGGGTGGGGGCCCGGACACTGAAGCTTTCTTT	CASSLGGGPDTEAFF
TRBV11-2	.	TRBJ1-2	.	TGTGCCAGCAGCTCCCTCCGGGGTGTCGGTAACTATGGCTACACCTTC	CASSSLRGVGNYGYTF
TRBV29-1	.	TRBJ2-1	few	TGCAGCGTTGAAAGAGAACCCTACAATGAGCAGTTCTTC	CSVEREPYNEQFF
TRBV18	.	TRBJ2-7	.	TGTGCCAGCTCACCGACGACGACAGGATCCTACGAGCAGTACTTC	CASSPTTTGSYEQYF
TRBV30	TRBD2	TRBJ2-7	.	TGTGCCTGGACGTGGGGGGAGGGCATCTACGAGCAGTACTTC	CAWTWGEGIYEQYF
TRBV30	.	TRBJ2-5	.	TGTGCCTGTACCTACTGGGGGCCTTTCCAAGAGACCCAGTACTTC	CACTYWGPFQETQYF
TRBV5-1	TRBD1	TRBJ1-2	few	TGCGCCAGCAGCATCGGGACAGCATTTAACTATGGCTACACCTTC	CASSIGTAFNYGYTF
TRBV30	TRBD1	TRBJ1-2	few	TGTGCCCAGAACCGGGACAGGGGATATGGCTACACCTTC	CAQNRDRGYGYTF
TRBV19	.	TRBJ2-1	few	TGTGCCAGTTCCACGGACAAGTACAATGAGCAGTTCTTC	CASSTDKYNEQFF
TRBV4-1	.	TRBJ2-3	few	TGCGCCAGCAGCCAAGAGAACGGCGAGGCGGGGTATTTT	CASSQENGEAGYF
TRBV10-3	.	TRBJ1-1	few	TGTGCCGTACAAGGTGGGGCAGGGCCGGGGGACACTGAAGCTTTCTTT	CAVQGGAGPGDTEAFF
TRBV30	TRBD2	TRBJ2-7	few	TGTGCCTGGAGTATCTCCGGGAGGACCTACGAGCAGTACTTC	CAWSISGRTYEQYF
TRBV5-1	.	TRBJ2-1	.	TGCGCCAGCAGCTTGGTTTCTAGTTTGGGCAATGAGCAGTTCTTC	CASSLVSSLGNEQFF
TRBV6-5	.	TRBJ1-1	.	TGTGCCAGCAGTTACCACTATATGAACACTGAAGCTTTCTTT	CASSYHYMNTEAFF
TRBV18	.	TRBJ2-5	few	TGTGCCAGCTCACTCCGACTAGAAGAGACCCAGTACTTC	CASSLRLEETQYF
TRBV11-2	TRBD1	TRBJ2-3	.	TGTGCCAGCAGCTTCCGGACAGGGGGAAACACAGATACGCAGTATTTT	CASSFRTGGNTDTQYF
TRBV7-9	TRBD1	TRBJ1-6	few	TGTGCCAGCAGCCCTGAAAGGGGGCCCTACTCACCCCTCCACTTT	CASSPERGPYSPLHF
TRBV25-1	.	TRBJ1-5	.	TGTGCCAGCAGTGACCCAGGGGCGGGAAATCAGCCCCAGCATTTT	CASSDPGAGNQPQHF
TRBV5-4	TRBD2	TRBJ2-3	.	TGTGCCAGCAGCTTGTCGGTAGCGGGGTGGTGGGATACGCAGTATTTT	CASSLSVAGWWDTQYF
TRBV6-5	.	TRBJ1-1	.	TGTGCCAGCAGTTACTCTGACTCTTCACGGGAAGCTTTCTTT	CASSYSDSSREAFF
TRBV2	.	TRBJ1-6	.	TGTGCCAGCAGACGCCATAATTCACCCCTCCACTTT	CASRRHNSPLHF
TRBV6-5	.	TRBJ1-1	.	TGTGCCAGCAGTTACTATCTCGACACTGAAGCTTTCTTT	CASSYYLDTEAFF
TRBV6-1	.	TRBJ2-5	.	TGTGCCAGCAGTGAAAGTGTCAGGGGAGAGACCCAGTACTTC	CASSESVRGETQYF
TRBV18	TRBD1	TRBJ1-2	many	TGTGCCAGCTGTCCCGGGACAGTTTTCTATGGCTACACCTTC	CASCPGTVFYGYTF
TRBV30	.	TRBJ1-1	.	TGTGCCTGGAGTGTACCAGGGGTGAGTTTCAGCACTGAAGCTTTCTTT	CAWSVPGVSFSTEAFF
TRBV30	.	TRBJ1-1	few	TGTGCCTGGAGTTTCCGGCGGATGATGAACACTGAAGCTTTCTTT	CAWSFRRMMNTEAFF
TRBV9	.	TRBJ1-2	.	TGTGCCAGCAGCGCCAGTCGGGGAGGCAACCGGGGCTATGGCTACACCTTC	CASSASRGGNRGYGYTF
TRBV6-5	.	TRBJ1-5	.	TGTGCCAGCAGTTACTCTTCTGGAGGCAATCAGCCCCAGCATTTT	CASSYSSGGNQPQHF
TRBV29-1	.	TRBJ1-4	.	TGCAGCGTTACCGGGACCGGTAGTGAAAAACTGTTTTTT	CSVTGTGSEKLFF
TRBV7-3	.	TRBJ2-3	few	TGTGCCAGCAGCAGATCTAGTACGGCCCCCCAAGATACGCAGTATTTT	CASSRSSTAPQDTQYF
TRBV11-2	.	TRBJ1-1	few	TGTGCCAGCAGGAAACAGGGGAACACTGAAGCTTTCTTT	CASRKQGNTEAFF
TRBV6-6	TRBD1	TRBJ1-2	.	TGTGCCAGCACTGCAGGGGGCTTCTATGGCTACACCTTC	CASTAGGFYGYTF
TRBV4-1	.	TRBJ2-5	.	TGCGCCAGCAGCCAAGAAGAGACTAGTTTAAAGACCCAGTACTTC	CASSQEETSLKTQYF
TRBV7-2	TRBD1	TRBJ1-2	.	TGTGCCAGCAGATACAACACCGGGACAGGGGTCGGCGGCTACACCTTC	CASRYNTGTGVGGYTF
TRBV4-2	TRBD2	TRBJ2-3	.	TGTGCCAGCAGCCAAGATCGACAGGGACTAGCGGGAGTATTGGATACGCAGTATTTT	CASSQDRQGLAGVLDTQYF
TRBV4-1	.	TRBJ2-1	few	TGCGCCAGCAGCCAAGAGTATGAGCAGTTCTTC	CASSQEYEQFF